These 28 T cell receptor beta chains were all obtained from the same sample, sequenced in a study of blood T cell repertoires in COVID-19. TCRdb's copy holds only in-frame clones and misses some; the assay was immunoSEQ multiplex PCR. The table lists 99,000 or so clones, 65% to 90% of them singletons. What was sequenced was peripheral blood. The source is a man in his fifties or sixties with acute or convalescent COVID-19.

The chain couples TRBV7-2 to TRBJ1-5; TRBD1 agrees at 9 bases. From germline, CDR1 is SGHTA and CDR2 FQGNSA. This CDR3 is built from 16 residues. The J segment lost 2 bases and the V segment lost 4 bases, leaving 6 bases of the junction unmatched. The CDR3 bases are TGTGCCAGCAGCTCCTGGACAGGGGTTGGCAATCAGCCCCAGCATTTT. This encodes CASSSWTGVGNQPQHF.

This clone was detected only once. The chain uses TRBV5-1 and TRBJ2-3; 9 bases match TRBD1. The germline V gene has CDR1 SGHRS and CDR2 YFSETQ. V lost 7 bases to trimming and J lost 0 bases; unmatched junction nucleotides: 6. This CDR3 has 15 amino acids. In DNA, the CDR3 is TGCGCCAGCGCCCCGGGACAGGGAAGCACAGATACGCAGTATTTT. This gives the protein CASAPGQGSTDTQYF.

The chain links TRBV7-2 to TRBJ1-2, with no clear D. V gave up 1 base and J gave up 1 base, with 10 bases separating them. CDR1 is SGHTA and CDR2 is FQGNSA in the germline V gene. There are 15 residues in the CDR3. DNA of the CDR3: TGTGCCAGCAGCTTAGTTGGCACTAGTAACTATGGCTACACCTTC. Translated, it gives CASSLVGTSNYGYTF.

This clone was observed a handful of times. The CDR3, as DNA: TGCGCCAGCAGCTTGGGGCTTGGGACAGGGGGCTACGAGCAGTACTTC. Amino acids: CASSLGLGTGGYEQYF. The genes are TRBV5-1 and TRBJ2-7; 11 positions agree with TRBD1. The V gene end was trimmed by 0 bases and the J gene end by 3 bases; junction bases not matched to a gene: 5. Germline CDR1 is SGHRS and CDR2 is YFSETQ. The CDR3 spans 16 residues. Filled out from reference TRBV5-1 and TRBJ2-7, the complete variable domain reads KAGVTQTPRYLIKTRGQQVTLSCSPISGHRSVSWYQQTPGQGLQFLFEYFSETQRNKGNFPGRFSGRQFSNSRSEMNVSTLELGDSALYLCASSLGLGTGGYEQYFGPGTRLTVT.

CDR3 amino acids: CASRSTGGGNIQYF. The CDR3 DNA is TGTGCCAGCAGATCCACAGGGGGCGGAAACATTCAGTACTTC. The V call is TRBV6-5, the J call TRBJ2-4, with TRBD1 identical over 9 bases. The CDR3 covers 14 residues. Germline V gene sequence: CDR1 MNHEY, CDR2 SVGAGI. Trimming removed 6 bases from V and 6 bases from J; junction bases left unmatched: 6.

The chain has TRBV11-2 and TRBJ2-1, with 14 bases that match TRBD2. Germline V gene sequence: CDR1 SGHAT, CDR2 FQNNGV. Unmatched junction bases numbered 4, after V lost 3 bases and J lost 9 bases. This CDR3 spans 15 amino acids. The CDR3 protein is CASSFRTSGGIEQFF. In DNA form, the CDR3 reads TGTGCCAGCAGCTTCCGGACTAGCGGGGGGATTGAGCAGTTCTTC.

The V and J genes are TRBV19 and TRBJ2-7, with a possible D match to TRBD2 (6 bases). Looked up from germline, CDR1 is LNHDA and CDR2 is SQIVND (reference sequence). This CDR3 is built from 14 residues. V dropped 5 bases and J dropped 2 bases, with 13 bases sitting between them. CDR3: CASSYGGRAYEQYF. In DNA, the CDR3 is TGTGCCAGTAGTTACGGGGGAAGGGCCTACGAGCAGTACTTC. Full variable domain (outside the CDR3, taken from reference TRBV19 and TRBJ2-7): DGGITQSPKYLFRKEGQNVTLSCEQNLNHDAMYWYRQDPGQGLRLIYYSQIVNDFQKGDIAEGYSVSREKKESFPLTVTSAQKNPTAFYLCASSYGGRAYEQYFGPGTRLTVT.

This chain links TRBV20-1 with TRBJ1-1; D is undetermined. CDR3 length equals 11 residues. The V end was cut by 7 bases, the J end by 1 base, with 7 bases between. The germline V gene encodes CDR1 DFQATT and CDR2 SNEGSKA (reference sequence). The CDR3 nucleotides are TGCAGTGGGAGGGAGAACACTGAAGCTTTCTTT. Its translation is CSGRENTEAFF.

The rearrangement links TRBV6-4 to TRBJ2-2; 12 bases line up with TRBD2. The length of the CDR3 is 15 residues. CDR1 and CDR2 (germline): MRHNA, SNTAGT. The trim removed 5 bases at V and 4 bases at J, leaving 2 bases unmatched. The CDR3 loop reads CASSRTSGTTGELFF. As DNA, the CDR3 is TGTGCCAGCAGTAGGACTAGCGGGACCACCGGGGAGCTGTTTTTT.

The rearrangement links TRBV4-2 to TRBJ2-3, with 9 bases identical to TRBD1. Losses at the gene ends were 2 bases for V and 0 bases for J; bases not matched to a gene: 9. This CDR3 spans 18 amino acids. Per germline, CDR1 LGHNA and CDR2 YNFKEQ. The CDR3 DNA follows: TGTGCCAGCAGCCAACTCCCCCGGACAGGGGTTAGCACAGATACGCAGTATTTT. It encodes CASSQLPRTGVSTDTQYF.

The chain combines TRBV27 with TRBJ2-3; perhaps TRBD1 as D (5 bases). V gave up 6 bases and J gave up 2 bases, with 15 bases separating them. Germline values: CDR1 MNHEY, CDR2 SMNVEV (reference sequence). This CDR3 has 15 amino acids. The CDR3 sequence: CASSGNRGNTDTQYF. CDR3 nucleotides: TGTGCCAGCAGCGGTAATAGGGGTAACACAGATACGCAGTATTTT.

This clone was observed once. The chain employs TRBV20-1 and TRBJ1-1; TRBD1 matches 7 bases. V shed 8 bases and J 13 bases; nucleotides not matched to a gene: 13. This CDR3 region has 11 residues. From germline, CDR1 is DFQATT and CDR2 SNEGSKA (reference sequence). Here the CDR3 DNA reads TGCAGTATCTTTCCGGGACAGTATTTTTTCTTT. It is translated as CSIFPGQYFFF.

V is TRBV28 and J is TRBJ2-3, with D possibly TRBD2 on 6 matching bases. CDR1 and CDR2 (germline): MDHEN, SYDVKM. The CDR3 runs 16 residues. Trimming left V 5 bases short and J 0 bases short, with 15 bases between. The CDR3 coding sequence is TGTGCCAGCAGTCCGGGACTTAGGAAGAGCACAGATACGCAGTATTTT. Amino acid sequence: CASSPGLRKSTDTQYF.

This chain links TRBV7-8 with TRBJ2-5; 8 bases align to TRBD1. This CDR3 has 16 residues. With V trimmed by 1 base and J by 3 bases, 7 bases remained unmatched. Germline CDR1 and CDR2: SGHVS and FQNEAQ. Here the CDR3 reads CASSLGQGARKETQYF. CDR3 nucleotide sequence: TGTGCCAGCAGCTTAGGTCAGGGGGCTAGAAAAGAGACCCAGTACTTC.

This clone was recorded only once. The V and J genes are TRBV11-1 and TRBJ1-2; weak D call: TRBD1 (5 bases). The CDR3 sequence is 14 residues long. The germline V gene encodes CDR1 SGHAT and CDR2 FQDESV (reference sequence). With 6 bases removed from V and 0 bases from J, the gap between germline ends came to 11 bases. The CDR3 is CASSPDRANYGYTF. Here the CDR3 DNA reads TGTGCCAGCAGTCCCGACAGAGCTAACTATGGCTACACCTTC.

This sequence joins TRBV11-3 and TRBJ1-1; 10 bases are shared with TRBD1. The ends lost 1 base at V and 8 bases at J; junction bases unmatched: 10. The CDR3 runs 16 residues. CDR1 and CDR2 from the germline V gene are SGHNT and YENEEA. The CDR3 reads CASSLGGRDRGNEAFF. CDR3 in DNA: TGTGCCAGCAGCTTAGGGGGGCGGGACAGGGGAAACGAAGCTTTCTTT.

V gene TRBV4-2 combines with J gene TRBJ1-2; 10 positions match TRBD1. This CDR3 is built from 16 residues. With 5 bases clipped from V and 8 bases from J, the junction kept 14 bases outside the gene matches. Per the germline V gene, CDR1 is LGHNA and CDR2 is YNFKEQ. CDR3 sequence: CASSKISGTGEEGYTF. CDR3 coding DNA: TGTGCCAGCAGCAAGATCTCGGGGACAGGGGAAGAAGGCTACACCTTC.

The rearrangement joins TRBV2 to TRBJ2-3; 10 nucleotides align to TRBD1. Germline CDR1 and CDR2: SNHLY and FYNNEI. Trimming took 5 bases from V and 6 from J; bases not matched to a gene: 8. The CDR3 runs 15 residues. CDR3 in amino acids: CASSRGGQGVDTQYF. As DNA, the CDR3 is TGTGCCAGCAGTAGAGGAGGACAGGGGGTCGATACGCAGTATTTT.

This clone was recorded only once. The chain has TRBV6-6 and TRBJ2-1; possibly TRBD2 for D (5 bases). Germline CDR1 reads MNHNY; CDR2 reads SVGAGI (reference sequence). The CDR3 totals 13 residues. V was clipped by 6 bases and J by 7 bases, with 13 bases between them. CDR3 bases: TGTGCCAGCAGACCCTCTGGCGGGAATGAGCAGTTCTTC. Translation: CASRPSGGNEQFF.

V and J are TRBV30 and TRBJ1-1; D is ambiguous. The ends were cut back, 3 bases at V and 5 bases at J, with 13 bases in the middle. The CDR3 is made up of 13 amino acids. CDR1 is GTSNPN, CDR2 SVGIG, per germline (reference sequence). CDR3 DNA: TGTGCCTGGAGGTGGGTACAGTCAACTGAAGCTTTCTTT. Protein product: CAWRWVQSTEAFF.

This chain joins TRBV5-5 and TRBJ1-2, with unresolved D. The V end was cut by 2 bases, the J end by 4 bases, with 9 bases between. This CDR3 spans 13 amino acids. CDR1 is SGHKS and CDR2 is YYEKEE in the germline V gene (reference sequence). The CDR3 DNA follows: TGTGCCAGCAGCTTTTCAGGAATCTATGGCTACACCTTC. This codes for CASSFSGIYGYTF.

This clone appeared once. The V gene is TRBV2, the J gene TRBJ1-2; the D is unclear. This CDR3 spans 13 amino acids. The germline CDR1 and CDR2 sequences are SNHLY and FYNNEI. V shed 8 bases and J shed 0 bases, with 10 bases lying between them. The CDR3 DNA reads TGTGCCAGCCTGGGGAGGGCTAACTATGGCTACACCTTC. It translates to CASLGRANYGYTF.

The gene calls are TRBV6-5 and TRBJ1-2; TRBD1 agrees at 11 bases. Germline V gene data show CDR1 as MNHEY and CDR2 as SVGAGI. The CDR3 totals 15 residues. The junction had 6 bases not matched to a gene; V was cut back by 2 bases and J by 7 bases. CDR3 in amino acids: CASSYNLGTGGGYTF. Written as DNA, the CDR3 is TGTGCCAGCAGTTACAATCTCGGGACAGGGGGTGGCTACACCTTC.

The chain has TRBV18 and TRBJ1-2, with 7 bases matching TRBD1. Germline-derived CDR1 and CDR2 are KGHSH and LQKENI. The CDR3 loop spans 13 amino acids. V gave up 4 bases and J gave up 7 bases; unmatched junction bases: 6. CDR3 protein: CASSLGTATGYTF. CDR3 nucleotides: TGTGCCAGCTCACTTGGGACAGCGACTGGCTACACCTTC.

DNA for the CDR3: TGTGCCAGCAGTTTACAGGGGAATGAGCAGTTCTTC. Residues: CASSLQGNEQFF. The chain joins TRBV12-3 or TRBV12-4 to TRBJ2-1; the D gene is possibly TRBD1 (6 bases). V lost 2 bases to trimming and J lost 7 bases, with 6 bases between them. This CDR3 has 12 amino acids.

The chain couples TRBV11-2 to TRBJ2-1; tentatively, D is TRBD1 (6 bases). Between the trimmed V and J ends, which lost 5 bases and 4 bases, there was a span of 12 bases. CDR1 SGHAT and CDR2 FQNNGV come from the germline V gene. The CDR3 spans 14 residues. CDR3 protein: CASSLGTRYNEQFF. CDR3 nucleotides: TGTGCCAGCAGCCTCGGGACACGATACAATGAGCAGTTCTTC.

V and J are TRBV24-1 and TRBJ2-1; 16 positions agree with TRBD2. The CDR3 runs to 18 residues. V shed 3 bases and J 4 bases; nucleotides not matched to a gene: 5. Germline V gene lookup returns CDR1 KGHDR and CDR2 SFDVKD. The CDR3 DNA reads as TGTGCCACCAGTGATCGCGGGACTAGCGGGGGGGCATACAATGAGCAGTTCTTC. This translates into CATSDRGTSGGAYNEQFF.

This clone was observed a few times. The chain uses TRBV6-1 and TRBJ1-6; tentative D call: TRBD1 (5 bases). Deletions cut 2 bases from V and 5 bases from J, with 10 bases between. The CDR3 is made up of 15 amino acids. The germline CDR1 and CDR2 sequences are MNHNS and SASEGT. In DNA, the CDR3 is TGTGCCAGCAGTGAACAGGGAGGGGATAATTCACCCCTCCACTTT. Translated, it gives CASSEQGGDNSPLHF.